This is a list of T cell receptor beta chains from one sample in a study of blood T cell repertoires in COVID-19. The protocol was immunoSEQ multiplex PCR, while the TCRdb copy is restricted to in-frame clones and leaves out a portion. This repertoire shows a few hundred thousand clones, around 87% found once; its top ten account for roughly 2%. The sequencing input was PBMCs or T cells enriched from blood (not recorded which). The receptors shown here come from a man in his forties in a cohort exposed to, infected with or recovered from COVID-19 (not recorded which). Each CDR3 is given with its conserved first and last residue. The order of the fields is clone size, J gene, CDR3 length, D gene, V gene, CDR3 protein, CDR3 DNA. A D gene is named only where the DNA matches it firmly. Clone size is stated in some rows and not others, as once, few, many or a class when expanded.

- TRBJ2-5 14 - TRBV9 CASSVGGHGETQYF TGTGCCAGCAGCGTAGGCGGGCATGGGGAGACCCAGTACTTC
- TRBJ1-2 15 TRBD1 TRBV19 CASSIPRTGPAGYTF TGTGCCAGTAGTATTCCCCGGACAGGGCCGGCGGGCTACACCTTC
- TRBJ2-1 15 TRBD2 TRBV10-2 CASSASSGIVNEQFF TGCGCCAGCAGTGCTTCTAGCGGGATCGTCAATGAGCAGTTCTTC
- TRBJ2-5 14 TRBD1 TRBV28 CASSFRQGRETQYF TGTGCCAGCAGTTTCAGACAGGGGAGAGAGACCCAGTACTTC
- TRBJ1-6 16 TRBD1 TRBV28 CASSFPQGAYNSPLHF TGTGCCAGCAGTTTCCCCCAGGGGGCATATAATTCACCCCTCCACTTT
- TRBJ1-1 14 TRBD1 TRBV6-5 CASRSGQGYTEAFF TGTGCCAGCAGATCGGGACAGGGGTATACTGAAGCTTTCTTT
- TRBJ2-6 16 - TRBV4-1 CASSQEMSSGANVLTF TGCGCCAGCAGCCAGGAGATGAGCTCTGGGGCCAACGTCCTGACTTTC
- TRBJ1-1 13 - TRBV10-3 CASRGSMNTEAFF TGTGCCAGTAGGGGGAGCATGAACACTGAAGCTTTCTTT
- TRBJ2-5 12 - TRBV7-9 CASSPGQETQYF TGTGCCAGCAGCCCAGGCCAAGAGACCCAGTACTTC
- TRBJ2-1 13 TRBD2 TRBV2 CASSERELNEQFF TGTGCCAGCAGTGAGCGGGAGCTCAATGAGCAGTTCTTC
- TRBJ2-5 16 TRBD1 TRBV2 CATLPDRTGRETTQYF TGTGCCACCCTCCCTGACCGGACAGGGAGAGAGACGACCCAGTACTTC
- TRBJ2-1 15 TRBD2 TRBV7-2 CASSFLAGLAGEQFF TGTGCCAGCAGCTTTTTAGCGGGACTCGCGGGTGAGCAGTTCTTC
few TRBJ1-2 13 - TRBV27 CASSLSGGYGYTF TGTGCCAGCAGTTTATCGGGGGGCTATGGCTACACCTTC
- TRBJ2-1 15 TRBD2 TRBV5-1 CASSLGGSPYNEQFF TGCGCCAGCAGCTTGGGCGGGAGCCCCTACAATGAGCAGTTCTTC
- TRBJ1-1 15 TRBD1 TRBV5-1 CASIDRDRGYTEAFF TGCGCCAGCATTGATCGGGACAGGGGATACACTGAAGCTTTCTTT
- TRBJ2-5 15 - TRBV5-1 CASSLGGTNQETQYF TGCGCCAGCAGCTTGGGGGGCACTAACCAAGAGACCCAGTACTTC
- TRBJ2-1 11 - TRBV29-1 CSVYQGNEQFF TGCAGCGTTTATCAGGGGAATGAGCAGTTCTTC
- TRBJ2-7 17 - TRBV6-1 CASSEGEVTTLLYEQYF TGTGCCAGCAGTGAAGGCGAGGTGACTACCCTACTCTACGAGCAGTACTTC
few TRBJ2-1 14 TRBD2 TRBV5-1 CASSPSGGGNEQFF TGCGCCAGCAGCCCCTCGGGAGGGGGGAATGAGCAGTTCTTC
- TRBJ2-7 15 - TRBV28 CASRDRDWDSYEQYF TGTGCCAGCAGGGATAGGGACTGGGACTCCTACGAGCAGTACTTC
- TRBJ1-1 13 - TRBV13 CASSRGGNTEAFF TGTGCCAGCAGCCGAGGGGGGAACACTGAAGCTTTCTTT
few TRBJ1-5 15 - TRBV2 CASKGQGLVNQPQHF TGTGCCAGCAAGGGCCAGGGTCTCGTTAATCAGCCCCAGCATTTT
- TRBJ1-5 12 - TRBV28 CASRTGVQPQHF TGTGCCAGCAGGACCGGGGTTCAGCCCCAGCATTTT
- TRBJ2-1 15 TRBD1 TRBV5-1 CASSLQGAIYNEQFF TGCGCCAGCAGCTTACAGGGGGCAATCTACAATGAGCAGTTCTTC
- TRBJ1-1 14 - TRBV28 CASGRQAGNTEAFF TGTGCCAGCGGGAGACAGGCAGGGAACACTGAAGCTTTCTTT